This T cell receptor (beta chain) was recorded in a study of OX40 agonist ivuxolimab in advanced cancers. The wider study: The dose-escalation group included hepatocellular carcinoma, melanoma, renal cell carcinoma and head and neck cancer.

Study-wide points: Low normalized T-cell clonal expansion was also seen in some nonresponders. Expanded clones tended on average to be more numerous among CD8+ T cells than CD4+.

This CDR3 contains 16 residues. Trimming took off 9 bases at V and 0 bases at J, with 15 bases between the two ends. The germline V gene encodes CDR1 WNHNN and CDR2 SYGVQD (reference sequence). Libraries were prepared by immunoSEQ multiplex PCR; TCRdb keeps only in-frame clonotypes and omits some of them. The sample shows about 160,000 clones, 90% to 95% of them seen only once. In regard to this clone: No antigen is known for it.

The sequencing used CD4+ or CD8+ T cells sorted from blood, collected in a trial of the OX40 agonist ivuxolimab. The clonotype originates from an adult with an advanced solid tumor such as melanoma, head and neck, liver or kidney cancer. The rearrangement uses TRBV10-1 and TRBJ1-6; perhaps TRBD1 as D (6 bases). CDR3 loop: CARRKTGSSYNSPLHF. DNA of the CDR3: TGCGCCAGAAGAAAAACAGGGAGCTCCTATAATTCACCCCTCCACTTT.